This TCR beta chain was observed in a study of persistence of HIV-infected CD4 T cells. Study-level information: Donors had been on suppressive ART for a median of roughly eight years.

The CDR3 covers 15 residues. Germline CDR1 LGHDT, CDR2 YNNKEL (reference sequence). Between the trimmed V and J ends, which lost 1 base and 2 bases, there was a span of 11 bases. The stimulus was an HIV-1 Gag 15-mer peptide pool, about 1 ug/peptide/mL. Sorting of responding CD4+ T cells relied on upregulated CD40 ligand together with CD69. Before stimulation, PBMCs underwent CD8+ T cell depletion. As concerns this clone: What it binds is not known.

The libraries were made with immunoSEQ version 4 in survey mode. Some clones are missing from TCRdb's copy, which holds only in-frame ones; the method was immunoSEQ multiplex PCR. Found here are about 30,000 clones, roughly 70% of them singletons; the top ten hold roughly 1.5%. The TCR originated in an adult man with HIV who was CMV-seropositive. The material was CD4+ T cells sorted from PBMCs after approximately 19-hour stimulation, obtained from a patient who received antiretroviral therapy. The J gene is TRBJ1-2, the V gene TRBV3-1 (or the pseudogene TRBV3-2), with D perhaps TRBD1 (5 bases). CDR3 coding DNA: TGTGCCAGCAGCCAAGTGCCGGGGCGCAACTATGGCTACACCTTC. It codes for CASSQVPGRNYGYTF.